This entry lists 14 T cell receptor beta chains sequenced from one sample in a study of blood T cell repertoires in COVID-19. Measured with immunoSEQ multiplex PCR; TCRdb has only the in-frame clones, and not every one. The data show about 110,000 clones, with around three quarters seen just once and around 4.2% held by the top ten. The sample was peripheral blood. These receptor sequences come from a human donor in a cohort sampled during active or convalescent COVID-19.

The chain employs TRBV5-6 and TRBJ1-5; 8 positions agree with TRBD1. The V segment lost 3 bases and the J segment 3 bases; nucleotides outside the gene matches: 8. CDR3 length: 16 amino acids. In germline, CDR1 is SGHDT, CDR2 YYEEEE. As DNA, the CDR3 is TGTGCCAGCAGCTCATATGGGACAGGATTCAATCAGCCCCAGCATTTT. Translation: CASSSYGTGFNQPQHF.

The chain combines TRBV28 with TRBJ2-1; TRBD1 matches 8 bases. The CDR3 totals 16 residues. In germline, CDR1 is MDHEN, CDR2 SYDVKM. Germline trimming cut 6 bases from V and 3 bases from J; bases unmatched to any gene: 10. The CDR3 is CASSPWTGLYYNEQFF. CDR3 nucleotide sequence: TGTGCCAGCAGCCCATGGACAGGGCTTTACTACAATGAGCAGTTCTTC.

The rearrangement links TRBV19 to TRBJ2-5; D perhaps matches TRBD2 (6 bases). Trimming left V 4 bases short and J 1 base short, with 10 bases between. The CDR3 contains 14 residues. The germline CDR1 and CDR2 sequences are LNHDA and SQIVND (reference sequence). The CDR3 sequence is CASSRNSGQETQYF. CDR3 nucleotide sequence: TGTGCCAGTAGTAGAAATAGCGGCCAAGAGACCCAGTACTTC.

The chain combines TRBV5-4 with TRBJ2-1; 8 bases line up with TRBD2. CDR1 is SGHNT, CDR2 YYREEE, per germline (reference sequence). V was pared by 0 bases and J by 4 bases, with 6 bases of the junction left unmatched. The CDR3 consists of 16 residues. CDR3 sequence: CASSLAGGGQYNEQFF. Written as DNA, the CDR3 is TGTGCCAGCAGCTTGGCCGGGGGGGGACAATACAATGAGCAGTTCTTC. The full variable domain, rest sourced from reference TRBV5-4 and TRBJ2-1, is ETGVTQSPTHLIKTRGQQVTLRCSSQSGHNTVSWYQQALGQGPQFIFQYYREEENGRGNFPPRFSGLQFPNYSSELNVNALELDDSALYLCASSLAGGGQYNEQFFGPGTRLTVL.

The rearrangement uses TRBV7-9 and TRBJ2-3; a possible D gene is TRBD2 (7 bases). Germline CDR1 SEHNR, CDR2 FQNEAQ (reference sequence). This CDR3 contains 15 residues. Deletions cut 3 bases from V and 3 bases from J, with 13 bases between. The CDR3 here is CASSFWGGLTDTQYF. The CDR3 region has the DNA TGTGCCAGCAGCTTTTGGGGGGGCTTGACAGATACGCAGTATTTT.

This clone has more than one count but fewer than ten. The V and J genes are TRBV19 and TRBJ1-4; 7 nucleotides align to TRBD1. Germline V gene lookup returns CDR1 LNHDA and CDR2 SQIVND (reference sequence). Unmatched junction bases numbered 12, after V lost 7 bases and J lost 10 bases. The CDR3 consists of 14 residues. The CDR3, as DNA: TGTGCCAGTAAGACGGACAGGTCTTCCGCAAAACTGTTTTTT. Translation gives CASKTDRSSAKLFF.

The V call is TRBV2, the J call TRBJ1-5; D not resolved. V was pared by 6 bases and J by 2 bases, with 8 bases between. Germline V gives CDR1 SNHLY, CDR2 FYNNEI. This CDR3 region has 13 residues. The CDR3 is CASRKGGNQPQHF. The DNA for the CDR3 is TGTGCCAGCAGGAAGGGAGGCAATCAGCCCCAGCATTTT.

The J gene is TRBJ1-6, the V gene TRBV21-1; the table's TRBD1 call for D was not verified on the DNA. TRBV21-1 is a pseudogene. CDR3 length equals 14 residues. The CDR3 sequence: CASIPGQANSPLHF. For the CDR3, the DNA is TGTGCCAGCATACCTGGACAGGCAAATTCACCCCTCCACTTT.

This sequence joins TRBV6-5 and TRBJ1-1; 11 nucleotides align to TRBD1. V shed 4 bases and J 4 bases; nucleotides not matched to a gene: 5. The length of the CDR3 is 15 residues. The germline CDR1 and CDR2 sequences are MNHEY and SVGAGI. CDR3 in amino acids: CASSSGTGGGTEAFF. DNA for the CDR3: TGTGCCAGCAGTTCGGGGACAGGGGGGGGCACTGAAGCTTTCTTT.

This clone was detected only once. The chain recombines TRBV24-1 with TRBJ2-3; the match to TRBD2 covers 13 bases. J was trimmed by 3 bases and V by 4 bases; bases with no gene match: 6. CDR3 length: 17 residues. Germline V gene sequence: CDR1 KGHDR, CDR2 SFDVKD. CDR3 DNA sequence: TGTGCCACCAGTGACCCGGGACTAGCGGGAAGGACAGATACGCAGTATTTT. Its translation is CATSDPGLAGRTDTQYF.

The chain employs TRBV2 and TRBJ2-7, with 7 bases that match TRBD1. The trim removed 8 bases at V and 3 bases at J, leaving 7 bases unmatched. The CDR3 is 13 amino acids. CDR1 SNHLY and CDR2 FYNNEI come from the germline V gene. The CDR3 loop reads CASGGQLHYEQYF. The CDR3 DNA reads TGTGCCAGCGGGGGACAGTTACACTACGAGCAGTACTTC.

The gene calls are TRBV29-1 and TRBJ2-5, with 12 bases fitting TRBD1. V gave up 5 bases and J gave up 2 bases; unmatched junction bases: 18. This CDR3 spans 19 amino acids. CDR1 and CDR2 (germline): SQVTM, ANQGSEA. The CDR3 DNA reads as TGCAGCGTTCTCCCATGGGGGGACAGGGGGCCCCGTGGTCAAGAGACCCAGTACTTC. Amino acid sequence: CSVLPWGDRGPRGQETQYF.

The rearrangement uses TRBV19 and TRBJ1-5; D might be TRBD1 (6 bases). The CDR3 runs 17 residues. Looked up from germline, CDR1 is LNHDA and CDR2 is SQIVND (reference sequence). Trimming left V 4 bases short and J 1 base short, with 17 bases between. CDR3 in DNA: TGTGCCAGTAGTACCCATGGGGGCGTTAACAGCAATCAGCCCCAGCATTTT. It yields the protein CASSTHGGVNSNQPQHF.

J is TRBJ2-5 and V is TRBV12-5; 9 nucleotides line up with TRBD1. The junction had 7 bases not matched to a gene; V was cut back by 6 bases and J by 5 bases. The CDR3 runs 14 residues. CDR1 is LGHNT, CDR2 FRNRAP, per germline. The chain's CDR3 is CASGLTGGTETQYF. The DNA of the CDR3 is TGTGCTAGTGGACTAACAGGGGGCACCGAGACCCAGTACTTC.